This T cell receptor beta chain was identified during a study of blood T cell repertoires in COVID-19. The wider study: Acute-phase and convalescent COVID-19 samples originated in the United States, Italy and Spain. T cells, B-cell-depleted T cells, or PBMCs provided the cDNA or gDNA that served as material.

TCRdb's table, derived via immunoSEQ multiplex PCR, lists solely in-frame clones and lacks some. The sample lists under 250,000 clones; 75% to 85% were seen once. Sequenced input: peripheral blood. The clonotype originates from a human donor in a cohort sampled during active COVID-19.

CDR3 sequence reads: CASSQDYTNTGELFF. CDR3 bases: TGCGCCAGCAGCCAAGATTACACGAACACCGGGGAGCTGTTTTTT. The chain couples TRBV4-1 to TRBJ2-2, with D uncertain. This CDR3 region has 15 residues. Germline assignment: CDR1 MGHRA and CDR2 YSYEKL. V dropped 0 bases and J dropped 0 bases, with 5 bases sitting between them.